This entry is about one T cell receptor (beta chain). Sequencing used immunoSEQ multiplex PCR; TCRdb keeps in-frame clones, though not all of them. This sample yields some 180,000 clones, of which 85% to 95% are seen a single time; more than 9% belongs to the top ten. The data derive from a study of T cell responses to AZD1222 COVID-19 vaccine. Germline V lookup: CDR1 ENHRY, CDR2 SYGVKD. This CDR3 has 15 amino acids. V dropped 7 bases and J dropped 3; count of bases not matched to a gene: 8. The TCR originated in an adult in good health. The sample in question was peripheral blood, obtained on day 0 of AZD1222 vaccination. V gene TRBV10-3 combines with J gene TRBJ2-1; 8 nucleotides line up with TRBD1. The CDR3 nucleotides read TGTGCCATCACACGAGGCGGACAGGGCTACAATGAGCAGTTCTTC. Protein: CAITRGGQGYNEQFF.